The 3 T cell receptor beta chains in this list originate from one sample, sequenced in a study of shared clonotypes between healthy human individuals. The protocol was immunoSEQ multiplex PCR, while the TCRdb copy is restricted to in-frame clones and leaves out a portion. The data contain fewer than 3 million clones, around 93% of them singletons. The sequencing sample was made of naive CD4+ T cells from PBMCs. As for subset: CD45RA+ positively selected. All receptors come from a man aged 18 to 35 in good health. Some clones in this sample may be carry-over from other donors' samples.

The chain joins TRBV27 to TRBJ2-2, with 8 bases identical to TRBD2. Germline V gives CDR1 MNHEY, CDR2 SMNVEV (reference sequence). The CDR3 covers 20 residues. Trimming at V came to 5 bases and at J to 2 bases, leaving 19 bases not matched to a gene. Written as DNA, the CDR3 is TGTGCCAGCAGTCTACGCAGATTCGGGAATAGCGGGACTAACACCGGGGAGCTGTTTTTT. Translation gives CASSLRRFGNSGTNTGELFF.

The chain couples TRBV5-1 to TRBJ2-3; 7 bases fit TRBD2. Germline lookup yields CDR1 SGHRS and CDR2 YFSETQ. The length of the CDR3 is 15 residues. V lost 6 bases to trimming and J lost 1 base; unmatched junction nucleotides: 8. CDR3 protein: CASTPRGSGTDTQYF. Written as DNA, the CDR3 is TGCGCCAGCACCCCCCGCGGGAGTGGCACAGATACGCAGTATTTT.

With respect to this clone: Mismatch with germline at one junction end may stem from a read error. The chain joins TRBV7-2 to TRBJ1-4, with TRBD1 matching 8 bases. CDR3 length: 18 residues. CDR1 is SGHTA and CDR2 is FQGNSA in the germline V gene. CDR3 in DNA: TGTGCCAGCAGCCGACCTATTGGCAGGGGGCCGACTAGTGAAAAACTGTTTTTT. Its protein product is CASSRPIGRGPTSEKLFF. Drawing the rest from reference TRBV7-2 and TRBJ1-4, the complete variable domain is GAGVSQSPSNKVTEKGKDVELRCDPISGHTALYWYRQSLGQGLEFLIYFQGNSAPDKSGLPSDRFSAERTGGSVSTLTIQRTQQEDSAVYLCASSRPIGRGPTSEKLFFGSGTQLSVL.